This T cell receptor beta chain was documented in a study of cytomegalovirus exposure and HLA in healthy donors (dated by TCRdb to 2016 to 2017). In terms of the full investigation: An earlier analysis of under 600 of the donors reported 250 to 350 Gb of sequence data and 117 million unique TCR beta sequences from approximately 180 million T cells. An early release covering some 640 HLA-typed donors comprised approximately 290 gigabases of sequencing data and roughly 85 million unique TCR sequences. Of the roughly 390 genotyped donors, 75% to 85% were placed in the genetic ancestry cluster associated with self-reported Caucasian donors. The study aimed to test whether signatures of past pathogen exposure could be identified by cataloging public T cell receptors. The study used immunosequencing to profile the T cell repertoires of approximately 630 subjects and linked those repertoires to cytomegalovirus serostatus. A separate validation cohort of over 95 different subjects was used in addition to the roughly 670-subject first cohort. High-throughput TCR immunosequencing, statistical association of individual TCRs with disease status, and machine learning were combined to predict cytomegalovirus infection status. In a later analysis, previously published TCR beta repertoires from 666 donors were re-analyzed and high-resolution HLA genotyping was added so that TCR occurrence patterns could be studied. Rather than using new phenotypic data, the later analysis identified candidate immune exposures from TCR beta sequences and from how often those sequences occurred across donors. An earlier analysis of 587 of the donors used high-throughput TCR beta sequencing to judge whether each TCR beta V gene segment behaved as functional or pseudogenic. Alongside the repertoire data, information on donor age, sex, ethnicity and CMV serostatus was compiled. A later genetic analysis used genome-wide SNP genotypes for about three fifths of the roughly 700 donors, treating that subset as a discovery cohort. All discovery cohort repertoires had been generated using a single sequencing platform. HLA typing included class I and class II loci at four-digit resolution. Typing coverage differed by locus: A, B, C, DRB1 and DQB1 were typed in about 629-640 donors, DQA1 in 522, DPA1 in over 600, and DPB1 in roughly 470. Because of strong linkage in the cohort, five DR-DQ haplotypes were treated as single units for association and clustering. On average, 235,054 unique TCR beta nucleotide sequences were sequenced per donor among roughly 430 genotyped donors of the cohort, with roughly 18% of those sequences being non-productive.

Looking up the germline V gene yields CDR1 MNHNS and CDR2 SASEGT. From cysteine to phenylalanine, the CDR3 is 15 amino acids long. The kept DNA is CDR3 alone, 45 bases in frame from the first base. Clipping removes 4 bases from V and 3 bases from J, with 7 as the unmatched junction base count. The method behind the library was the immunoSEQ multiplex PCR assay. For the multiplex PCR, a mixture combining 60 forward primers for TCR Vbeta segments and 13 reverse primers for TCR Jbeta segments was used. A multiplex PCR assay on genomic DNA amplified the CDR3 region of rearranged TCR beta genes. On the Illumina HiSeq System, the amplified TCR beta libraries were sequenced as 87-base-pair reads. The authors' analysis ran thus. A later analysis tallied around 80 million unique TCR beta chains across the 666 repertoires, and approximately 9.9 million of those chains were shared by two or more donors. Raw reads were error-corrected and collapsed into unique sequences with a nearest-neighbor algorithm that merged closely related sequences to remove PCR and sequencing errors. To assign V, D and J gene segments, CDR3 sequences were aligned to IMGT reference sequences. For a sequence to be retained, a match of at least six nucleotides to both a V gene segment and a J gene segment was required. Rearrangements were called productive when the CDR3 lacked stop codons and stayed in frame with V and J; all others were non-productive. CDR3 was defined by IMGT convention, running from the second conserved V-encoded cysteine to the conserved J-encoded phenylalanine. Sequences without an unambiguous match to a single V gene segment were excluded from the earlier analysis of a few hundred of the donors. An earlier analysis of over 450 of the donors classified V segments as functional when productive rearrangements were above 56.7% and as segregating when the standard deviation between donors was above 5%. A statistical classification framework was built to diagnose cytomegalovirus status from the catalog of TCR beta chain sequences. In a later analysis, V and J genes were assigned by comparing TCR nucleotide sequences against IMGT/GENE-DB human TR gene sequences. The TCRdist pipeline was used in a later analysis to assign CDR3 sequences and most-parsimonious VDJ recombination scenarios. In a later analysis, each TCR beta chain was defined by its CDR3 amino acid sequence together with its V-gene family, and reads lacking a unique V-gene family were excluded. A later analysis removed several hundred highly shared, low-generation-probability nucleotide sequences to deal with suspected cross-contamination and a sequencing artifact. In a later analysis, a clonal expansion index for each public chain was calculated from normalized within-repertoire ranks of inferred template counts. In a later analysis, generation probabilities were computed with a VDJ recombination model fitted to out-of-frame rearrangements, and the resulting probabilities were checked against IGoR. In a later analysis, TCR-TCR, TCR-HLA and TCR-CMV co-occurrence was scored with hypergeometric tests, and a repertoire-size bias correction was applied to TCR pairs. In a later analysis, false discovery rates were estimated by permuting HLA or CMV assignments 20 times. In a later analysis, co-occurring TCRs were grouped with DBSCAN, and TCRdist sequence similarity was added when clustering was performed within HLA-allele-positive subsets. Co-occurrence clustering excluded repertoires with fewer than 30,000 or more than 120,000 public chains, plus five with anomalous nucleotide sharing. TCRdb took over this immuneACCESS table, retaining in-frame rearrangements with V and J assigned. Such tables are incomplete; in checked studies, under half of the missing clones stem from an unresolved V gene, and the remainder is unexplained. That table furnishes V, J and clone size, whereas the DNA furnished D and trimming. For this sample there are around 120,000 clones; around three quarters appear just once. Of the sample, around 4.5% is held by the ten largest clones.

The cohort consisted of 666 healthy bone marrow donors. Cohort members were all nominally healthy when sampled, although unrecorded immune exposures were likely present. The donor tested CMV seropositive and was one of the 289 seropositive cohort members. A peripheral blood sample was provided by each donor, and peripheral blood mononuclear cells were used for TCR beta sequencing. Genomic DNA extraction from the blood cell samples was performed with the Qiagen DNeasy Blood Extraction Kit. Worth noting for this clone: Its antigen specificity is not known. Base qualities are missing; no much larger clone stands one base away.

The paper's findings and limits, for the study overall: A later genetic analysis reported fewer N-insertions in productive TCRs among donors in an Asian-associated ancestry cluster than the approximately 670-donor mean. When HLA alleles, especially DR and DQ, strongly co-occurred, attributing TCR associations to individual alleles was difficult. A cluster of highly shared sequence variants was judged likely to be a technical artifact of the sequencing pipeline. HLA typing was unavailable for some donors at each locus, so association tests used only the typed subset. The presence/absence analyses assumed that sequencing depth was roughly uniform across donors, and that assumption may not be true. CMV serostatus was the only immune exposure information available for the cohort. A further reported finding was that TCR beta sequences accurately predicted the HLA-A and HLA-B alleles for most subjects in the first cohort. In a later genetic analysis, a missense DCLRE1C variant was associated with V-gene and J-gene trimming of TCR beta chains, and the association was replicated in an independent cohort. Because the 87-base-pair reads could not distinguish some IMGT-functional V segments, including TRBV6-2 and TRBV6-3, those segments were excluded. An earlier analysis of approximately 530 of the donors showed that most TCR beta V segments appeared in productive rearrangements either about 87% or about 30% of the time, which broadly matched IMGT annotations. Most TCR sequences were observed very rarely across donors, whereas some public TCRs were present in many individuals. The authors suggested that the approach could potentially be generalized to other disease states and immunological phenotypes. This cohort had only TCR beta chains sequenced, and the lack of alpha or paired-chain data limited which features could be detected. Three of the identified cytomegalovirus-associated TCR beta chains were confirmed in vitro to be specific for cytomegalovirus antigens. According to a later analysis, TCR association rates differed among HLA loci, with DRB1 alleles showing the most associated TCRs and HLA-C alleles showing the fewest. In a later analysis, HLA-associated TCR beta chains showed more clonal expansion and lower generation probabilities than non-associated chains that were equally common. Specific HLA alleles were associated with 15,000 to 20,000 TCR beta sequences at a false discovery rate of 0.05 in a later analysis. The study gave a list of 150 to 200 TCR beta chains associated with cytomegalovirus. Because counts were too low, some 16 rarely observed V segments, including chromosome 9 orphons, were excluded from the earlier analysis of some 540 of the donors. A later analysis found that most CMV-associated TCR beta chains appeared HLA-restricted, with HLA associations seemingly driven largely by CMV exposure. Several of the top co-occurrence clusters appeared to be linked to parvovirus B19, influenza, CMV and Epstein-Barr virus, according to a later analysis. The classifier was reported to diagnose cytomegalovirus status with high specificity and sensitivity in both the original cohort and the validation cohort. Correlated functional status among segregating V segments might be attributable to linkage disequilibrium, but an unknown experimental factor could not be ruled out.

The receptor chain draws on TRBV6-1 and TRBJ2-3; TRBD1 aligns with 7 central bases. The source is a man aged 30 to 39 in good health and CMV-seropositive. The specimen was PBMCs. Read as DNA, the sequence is TGTGCCAGCAGTGTCCGAGACAGGGTTACAGATACGCAGTATTTT. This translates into CASSVRDRVTDTQYF.